This TCR beta chain was sequenced in a study of Tregs in tolerant kidney transplant recipients. General study points: Findings come from small patient numbers and require larger validation.

Generated by immunoSEQ multiplex PCR, the TCRdb table keeps only in-frame clones and is missing some. The sample lists roughly 66,000 clones, approximately 92% occurring once. Trimming cost V 4 bases and J 0 bases, with 13 bases left between them. Germline CDR1 and CDR2: SEHNR and FQNEAQ (reference sequence). This CDR3 region has 16 residues. On this clone itself: Its antigen is not known.

The origin of this receptor is a human donor who received a combined kidney and bone marrow transplant. Specimen: CD8+ T cells from blood, collected before the transplant. V is TRBV7-9 and J is TRBJ2-1; tentative D call: TRBD2 (6 bases). CDR3 region: CASSSPLSGSYNEQFF. The CDR3 region has the DNA TGTGCCAGCAGCTCCCCCCTTAGCGGCTCCTACAATGAGCAGTTCTTC.